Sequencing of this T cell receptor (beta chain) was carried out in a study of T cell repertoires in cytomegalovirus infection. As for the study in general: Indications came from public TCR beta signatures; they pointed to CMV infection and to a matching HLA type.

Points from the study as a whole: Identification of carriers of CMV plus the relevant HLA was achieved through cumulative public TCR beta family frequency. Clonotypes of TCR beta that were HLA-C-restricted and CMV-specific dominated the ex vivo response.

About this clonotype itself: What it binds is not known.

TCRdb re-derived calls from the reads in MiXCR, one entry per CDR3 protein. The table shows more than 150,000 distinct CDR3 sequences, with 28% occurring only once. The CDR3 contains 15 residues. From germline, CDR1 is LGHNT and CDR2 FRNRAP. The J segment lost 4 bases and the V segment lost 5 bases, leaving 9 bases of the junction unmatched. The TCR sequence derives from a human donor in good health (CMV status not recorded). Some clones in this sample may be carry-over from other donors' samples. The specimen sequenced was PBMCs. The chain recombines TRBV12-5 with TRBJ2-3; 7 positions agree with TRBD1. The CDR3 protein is CASGIDRDKADTQYF. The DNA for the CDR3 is TGTGCTAGTGGTATAGACAGGGATAAAGCAGATACGCAGTATTTT.